This record concerns one T cell receptor beta chain sequence. As yet, its antigen is unknown. This entry is derived from a study of radiotherapy plus CTLA-4 blockade in lung cancer. Study-level results: Tumor-origin TCR clones grew in blood after radiotherapy plus ipilimumab.

Focal radiation plus CTLA-4 blockade with ipilimumab was given to patients with chemo-refractory metastatic non-small-cell lung cancer. The method was immunoSEQ multiplex PCR; TCRdb's version includes in-frame clones alone and lacks a portion of them. The sample carries fewer than 85,000 clones, 70% to 90% recorded once. The CDR3 is made up of 13 amino acids. J gave up 4 bases and V 2 bases, and 2 bases lay outside the gene matches. The germline V gene encodes CDR1 MNHEY and CDR2 SMNVEV (reference sequence). The receptor's source is a human donor with non-small cell lung cancer who had stable disease on radiotherapy plus ipilimumab. The V gene is TRBV27, the J gene TRBJ2-7; 7 bases are a match to TRBD1. The sample here was peripheral blood, taken from a patient treated with radiotherapy plus ipilimumab. The CDR3 DNA reads TGTGCCAGCAGTTTAGAACAGGGGTACGAGCAGTACTTC. This gives the protein CASSLEQGYEQYF.